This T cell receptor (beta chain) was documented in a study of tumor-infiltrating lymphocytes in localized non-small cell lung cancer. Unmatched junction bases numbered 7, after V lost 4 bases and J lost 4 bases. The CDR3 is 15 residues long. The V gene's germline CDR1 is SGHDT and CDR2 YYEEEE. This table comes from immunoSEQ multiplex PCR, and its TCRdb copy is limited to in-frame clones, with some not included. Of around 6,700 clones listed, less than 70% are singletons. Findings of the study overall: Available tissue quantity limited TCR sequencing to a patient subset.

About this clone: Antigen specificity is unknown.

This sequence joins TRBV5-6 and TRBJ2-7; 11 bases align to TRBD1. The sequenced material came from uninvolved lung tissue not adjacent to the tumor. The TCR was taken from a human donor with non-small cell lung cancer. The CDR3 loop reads CASSGTGQGGYEQYF. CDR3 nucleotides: TGTGCCAGCAGCGGGACGGGACAGGGGGGATACGAGCAGTACTTC.